Below are 16 T cell receptor beta chains sequenced from a single sample in a study of T cells in localized non-small cell lung cancer. Produced via immunoSEQ multiplex PCR; TCRdb's table is partial and in-frame only. The sample gives 75,000 to 95,000 clones, roughly 87% of which show up once; roughly 14% is in the top ten. The specimen was peripheral blood, collected before any cancer treatment. The receptor set was obtained from a man aged 35 to 70 with stage I squamous cell lung carcinoma.

This rearrangement joins TRBV28 to TRBJ1-2, with 12 bases identical to TRBD1. V gave up 5 bases and J gave up 6 bases; unmatched junction bases: 7. The CDR3 extends over 15 amino acids. CDR1 is MDHEN and CDR2 is SYDVKM in the germline V gene. In DNA, the CDR3 is TGTGCCAGCAGTCTCGCGGGACAGGGGGCGAATGGCTACACCTTC. It is translated as CASSLAGQGANGYTF.

As DNA, the CDR3 is TGTGCCTGGAGGATGGAGGGAGATACGCAGTATTTT. Its protein product is CAWRMEGDTQYF. The rearrangement joins TRBV30 to TRBJ2-3, with D possibly TRBD2 on 6 matching bases. CDR1 GTSNPN and CDR2 SVGIG come from the germline V gene (reference sequence). CDR3 length equals 12 residues. V was pared by 3 bases and J by 5 bases, with 9 bases between.

The chain combines TRBV29-1 with TRBJ1-2, with 11 bases that match TRBD1. Per germline, CDR1 SQVTM and CDR2 ANQGSEA. V lost 5 bases, J lost 7 bases, and 6 bases stayed unmatched. This CDR3 has 13 residues. For the CDR3, the DNA is TGCAGCGTTCTCCAGGACAGGGGGCCTGGCTACACCTTC. It specifies CSVLQDRGPGYTF.

The chain recombines TRBV7-3 with TRBJ2-2, with D uncertain. The V end was cut by 5 bases, the J end by 4 bases, with 11 bases between. The CDR3 runs 14 residues. Germline CDR1 is SGHTA and CDR2 is FQGTGA. DNA for the CDR3: TGTGCCAGCAGCCCAAATCCGCGCACCGGGGAGCTGTTTTTT. As protein: CASSPNPRTGELFF.

This chain joins TRBV18 and TRBJ1-5; D perhaps matches TRBD1 (6 bases). The CDR3 is 19 residues long. Germline loops: CDR1 KGHSH, CDR2 LQKENI. V was cut by 6 bases and J by 0 bases, with 24 bases left in between. The CDR3 bases are TGTGCCAGCTCGCAAGCCCCTCTAGCGGGGGGGCATAGCAATCAGCCCCAGCATTTT. It translates to CASSQAPLAGGHSNQPQHF.

This clone was seen only once. The V and J genes are TRBV5-1 and TRBJ1-2; D may be TRBD1 (5 bases). The CDR3 sequence is 15 residues long. Germline lookup yields CDR1 SGHRS and CDR2 YFSETQ. Deletions cut 0 bases from V and 6 bases from J, with 15 bases between. DNA for the CDR3: TGCGCCAGCAGCTTGGGAAGAGCAGGGTATGATGGCTACACCTTC. Protein sequence: CASSLGRAGYDGYTF.

The J gene is TRBJ2-5, the V gene TRBV7-9; the match to TRBD2 covers 15 bases. CDR3 length: 17 amino acids. After removal of 4 bases from V and 5 bases from J, the junction contained 8 bases not matched to a gene. The V gene's germline CDR1 is SEHNR and CDR2 FQNEAQ (reference sequence). The CDR3 loop is CASSSQGTSGGKETQYF. In DNA, the CDR3 is TGTGCCAGCAGCTCACAGGGGACTAGCGGGGGGAAGGAGACCCAGTACTTC.

The genes are TRBV11-2 and TRBJ1-6, with 9 bases lining up with TRBD1. The length of the CDR3 is 16 residues. The V segment lost 4 bases and the J segment 7 bases; nucleotides outside the gene matches: 8. CDR1 and CDR2 from the germline V gene are SGHAT and FQNNGV. CDR3 sequence: CASSSYRGHSNSPLHF. CDR3 nucleotide sequence: TGTGCCAGCAGCTCATACAGGGGGCACAGCAATTCACCCCTCCACTTT. Combining the CDR3 with reference TRBV11-2 and TRBJ1-6 gives the whole variable domain EAGVAQSPRYKIIEKRQSVAFWCNPISGHATLYWYQQILGQGPKLLIQFQNNGVVDDSQLPKDRFSAERLKGVDSTLKIQPAKLEDSAVYLCASSSYRGHSNSPLHFGNGTRLTVT.

The chain joins TRBV18 to TRBJ1-1; 7 bases fit TRBD1. This CDR3 comprises 13 residues. CDR1 is KGHSH, CDR2 LQKENI, per germline. With V trimmed by 6 bases and J by 7 bases, 8 bases remained unmatched. CDR3 in DNA: TGTGCCAGCTCCCAAAGGGACAGTGTTGAAGCTTTCTTT. Its protein product is CASSQRDSVEAFF.

The chain employs TRBV29-1 and TRBJ2-5, with a weak D call TRBD2 (5 bases). CDR3 length: 12 residues. Germline V gene lookup returns CDR1 SQVTM and CDR2 ANQGSEA. CDR3 DNA sequence: TGCCTAAGGCGAGCGGAACAAGAGACCCAGTACTTC. This gives the protein CLRRAEQETQYF.

This clone was seen only a few times. The V gene is TRBV11-2, the J gene TRBJ2-1; 8 positions match TRBD1. V dropped 5 bases and J dropped 4; count of bases not matched to a gene: 7. The CDR3 spans 15 residues. Germline CDR1 and CDR2: SGHAT and FQNNGV. The CDR3 DNA reads as TGTGCCAGCAGCAGACAGGGGCTCGGGTACAATGAGCAGTTCTTC. It encodes CASSRQGLGYNEQFF.

The chain employs TRBV19 and TRBJ1-5; TRBD1 matches 10 bases. Germline V lookup: CDR1 LNHDA, CDR2 SQIVND (reference sequence). CDR3 length: 17 amino acids. V lost 7 bases, J lost 0 bases, and 9 bases stayed unmatched. The CDR3 protein is CASTPRTGGNSNQPQHF. The CDR3, as DNA: TGTGCCAGTACCCCCAGGACAGGGGGTAATAGCAATCAGCCCCAGCATTTT.

This clone has more than one count but fewer than ten. The V and J genes are TRBV6-1 and TRBJ1-5, with 7 bases aligning to TRBD1. The CDR3 loop spans 14 amino acids. Germline loops: CDR1 MNHNS, CDR2 SASEGT. The V and J ends lost 8 bases and 4 bases, in that order; junction bases with no gene match: 8. The CDR3 reads CASSITGENQPQHF. The CDR3 DNA follows: TGTGCCAGCTCTATAACAGGGGAAAATCAGCCCCAGCATTTT.

This clone has only a few counts. J is TRBJ2-2 and V is TRBV2, with D possibly TRBD2 on 5 matching bases. Trimming took off 3 bases at V and 3 bases at J, with 8 bases between the two ends. The germline V gene has CDR1 SNHLY and CDR2 FYNNEI. CDR3 length: 14 amino acids. CDR3 nucleotides: TGTGCCAGCAGTGAGCTCGGGGACACCGGGGAGCTGTTTTTT. This encodes CASSELGDTGELFF.

This rearrangement joins TRBV5-4 to TRBJ2-3, with 12 bases matching TRBD1. The CDR3 runs 18 residues. Germline V gene data show CDR1 as SGHNT and CDR2 as YYREEE (reference sequence). V shed 4 bases and J 7 bases; nucleotides not matched to a gene: 16. The CDR3 sequence is CASSPGGAGTGGVNTQYF. The CDR3 coding sequence is TGTGCCAGCAGCCCCGGGGGGGCGGGGACAGGGGGCGTTAATACGCAGTATTTT.

The CDR3 region has the DNA TGCGCCAGCAGCCGCGACGGATACAATGAGCAGTTCTTC. This sequence encodes CASSRDGYNEQFF. This chain links TRBV5-1 with TRBJ2-1; no reliable D call. With 4 bases removed from V and 4 bases from J, the gap between germline ends came to 9 bases. CDR1 SGHRS and CDR2 YFSETQ come from the germline V gene. The CDR3 length is 13 residues. The full variable domain, rest sourced from reference TRBV5-1 and TRBJ2-1, is KAGVTQTPRYLIKTRGQQVTLSCSPISGHRSVSWYQQTPGQGLQFLFEYFSETQRNKGNFPGRFSGRQFSNSRSEMNVSTLELGDSALYLCASSRDGYNEQFFGPGTRLTVL.